This T cell receptor (beta chain) was sequenced during a study of blood T cell repertoires in COVID-19. Study in general: T cells, B-cell-depleted T cells, or PBMCs provided the cDNA or gDNA that served as material.

The length of the CDR3 is 13 residues. Trimming removed 1 base from V and 5 bases from J, with 6 bases in between. The method was immunoSEQ multiplex PCR; TCRdb's version includes in-frame clones alone and lacks a portion of them. The sample holds approximately 500,000 clones, 85% to 90% seen once. The sequence came from a man between 18 and 29 years old with COVID-19, enrolled during active disease. Sequenced sample: peripheral blood. This chain connects TRBV12-3 or TRBV12-4 to TRBJ1-5; no definite D call. The CDR3 loop reads CASSLGLDQPQHF. The CDR3 bases are TGTGCCAGCAGTTTAGGTCTCGATCAGCCCCAGCATTTT.